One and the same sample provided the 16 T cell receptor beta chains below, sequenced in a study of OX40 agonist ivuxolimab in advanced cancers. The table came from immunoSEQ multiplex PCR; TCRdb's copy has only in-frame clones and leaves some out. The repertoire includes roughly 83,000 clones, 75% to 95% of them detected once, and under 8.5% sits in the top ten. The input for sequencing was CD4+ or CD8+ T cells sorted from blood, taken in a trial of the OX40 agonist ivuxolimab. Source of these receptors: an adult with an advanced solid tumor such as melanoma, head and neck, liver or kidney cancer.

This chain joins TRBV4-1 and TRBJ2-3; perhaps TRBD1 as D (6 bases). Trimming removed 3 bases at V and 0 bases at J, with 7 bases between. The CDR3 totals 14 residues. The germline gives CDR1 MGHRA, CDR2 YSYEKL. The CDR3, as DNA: TGCGCCAGCAGCCAGGGGGCGAGCACAGATACGCAGTATTTT. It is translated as CASSQGASTDTQYF.

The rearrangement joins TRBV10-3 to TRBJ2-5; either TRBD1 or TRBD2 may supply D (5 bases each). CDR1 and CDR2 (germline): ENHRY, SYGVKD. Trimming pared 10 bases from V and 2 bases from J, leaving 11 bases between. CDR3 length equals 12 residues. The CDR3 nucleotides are TGTGCCACCGGGGCTATACAAGAGACCCAGTACTTC. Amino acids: CATGAIQETQYF.

The CDR3 sequence is CASSYSSGGLVDTQYF. As DNA, the CDR3 is TGTGCCAGCAGCTACTCTAGCGGGGGGCTGGTAGATACGCAGTATTTT. The chain carries TRBV28 and TRBJ2-3, with 11 bases aligning to TRBD2. This CDR3 region has 16 residues. The V gene end was trimmed by 6 bases and the J gene end by 5 bases; junction bases not matched to a gene: 10. CDR1 and CDR2 from the germline V gene are MDHEN and SYDVKM.

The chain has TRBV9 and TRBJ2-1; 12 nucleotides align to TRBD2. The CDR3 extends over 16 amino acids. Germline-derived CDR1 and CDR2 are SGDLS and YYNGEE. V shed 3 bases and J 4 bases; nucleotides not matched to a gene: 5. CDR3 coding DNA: TGTGCCAGCAGCGCTCGGACTAGCGGGGCATACAATGAGCAGTTCTTC. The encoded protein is CASSARTSGAYNEQFF. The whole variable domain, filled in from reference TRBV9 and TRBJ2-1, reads DSGVTQTPKHLITATGQRVTLRCSPRSGDLSVYWYQQSLDQGLQFLIQYYNGEERAKGNILERFSAQQFPDLHSELNLSSLELGDSALYFCASSARTSGAYNEQFFGPGTRLTVL.

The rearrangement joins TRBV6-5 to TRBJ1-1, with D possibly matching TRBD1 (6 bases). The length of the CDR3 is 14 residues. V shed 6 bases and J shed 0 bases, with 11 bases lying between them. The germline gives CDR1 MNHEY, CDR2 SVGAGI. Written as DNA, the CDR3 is TGTGCCAGCAGCCGAACAGGGATGAACACTGAAGCTTTCTTT. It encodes CASSRTGMNTEAFF.

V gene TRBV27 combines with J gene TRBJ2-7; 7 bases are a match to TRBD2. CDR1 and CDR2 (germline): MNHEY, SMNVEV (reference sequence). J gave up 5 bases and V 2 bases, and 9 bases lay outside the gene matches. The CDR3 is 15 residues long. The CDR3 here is CASSLRGDPYDEQYV. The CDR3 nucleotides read TGTGCCAGCAGTTTACGGGGGGACCCGTACGACGAGCAGTACGTC.

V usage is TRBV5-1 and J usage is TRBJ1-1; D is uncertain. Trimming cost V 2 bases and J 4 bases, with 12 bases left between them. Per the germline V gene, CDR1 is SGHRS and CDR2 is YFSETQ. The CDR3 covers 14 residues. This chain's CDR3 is CASSFRGKSTEAFF. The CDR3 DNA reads TGCGCCAGCAGCTTTCGGGGAAAGAGCACTGAAGCTTTCTTT.

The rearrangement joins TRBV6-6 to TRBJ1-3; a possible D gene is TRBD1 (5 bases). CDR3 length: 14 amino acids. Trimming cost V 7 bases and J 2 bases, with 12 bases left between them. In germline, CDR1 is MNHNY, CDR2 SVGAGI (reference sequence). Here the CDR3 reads CASMGGSPGNTIYF. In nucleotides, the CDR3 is TGTGCCAGCATGGGGGGGAGTCCTGGAAACACCATATATTTT.

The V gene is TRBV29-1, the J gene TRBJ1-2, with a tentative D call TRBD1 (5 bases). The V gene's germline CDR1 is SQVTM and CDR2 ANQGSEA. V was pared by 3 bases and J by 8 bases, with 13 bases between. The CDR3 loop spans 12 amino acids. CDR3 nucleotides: TGCAGCGTTGATGCCGGGACCGGGGGCTACACCTTC. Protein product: CSVDAGTGGYTF. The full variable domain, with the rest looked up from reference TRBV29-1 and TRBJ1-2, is SAVISQKPSRDICQRGTSLTIQCQVDSQVTMMFWYRQQPGQSLTLIATANQGSEATYESGFVIDKFPISRPNLTFSTLTVSNMSPEDSSIYLCSVDAGTGGYTFGSGTRLTVV.

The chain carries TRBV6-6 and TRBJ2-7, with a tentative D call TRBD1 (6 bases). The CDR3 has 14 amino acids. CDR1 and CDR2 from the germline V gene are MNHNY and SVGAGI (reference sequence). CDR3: CASSSLGTGYEGDV. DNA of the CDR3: TGTGCCAGCAGCAGTTTGGGGACGGGCTACGAGGGGGACGTC.

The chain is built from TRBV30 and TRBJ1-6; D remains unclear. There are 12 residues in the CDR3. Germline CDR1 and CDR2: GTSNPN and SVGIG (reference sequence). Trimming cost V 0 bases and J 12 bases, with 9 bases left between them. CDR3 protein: CAWSVNGVPLHF. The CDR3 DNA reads TGTGCCTGGAGTGTAAACGGCGTACCCCTCCACTTT.

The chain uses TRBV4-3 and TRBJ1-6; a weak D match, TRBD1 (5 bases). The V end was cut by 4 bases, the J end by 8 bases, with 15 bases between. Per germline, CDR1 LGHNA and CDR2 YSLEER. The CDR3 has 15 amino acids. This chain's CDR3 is CASSRVWGVDSPLHF. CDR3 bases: TGCGCCAGCAGCCGCGTGTGGGGGGTGGATTCACCCCTCCACTTT.

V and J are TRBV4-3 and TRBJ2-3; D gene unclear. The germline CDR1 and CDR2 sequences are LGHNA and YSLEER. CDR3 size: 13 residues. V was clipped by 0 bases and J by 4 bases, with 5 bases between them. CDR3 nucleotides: TGCGCCAGCAGCCAAGAATTCTCAGATACGCAGTATTTT. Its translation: CASSQEFSDTQYF.

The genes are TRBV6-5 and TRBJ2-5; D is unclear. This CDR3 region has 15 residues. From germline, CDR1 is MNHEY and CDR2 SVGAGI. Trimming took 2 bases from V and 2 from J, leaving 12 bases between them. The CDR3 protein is CASSYSLGRQETQYF. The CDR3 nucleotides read TGTGCCAGCAGTTACAGTTTGGGCAGACAAGAGACCCAGTACTTC.

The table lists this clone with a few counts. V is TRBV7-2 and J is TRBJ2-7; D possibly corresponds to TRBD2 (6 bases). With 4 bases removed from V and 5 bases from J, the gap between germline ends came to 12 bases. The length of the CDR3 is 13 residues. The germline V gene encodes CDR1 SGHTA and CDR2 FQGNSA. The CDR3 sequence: CASSWGLSHEQYF. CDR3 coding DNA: TGTGCCAGCAGCTGGGGACTCAGCCACGAGCAGTACTTC.

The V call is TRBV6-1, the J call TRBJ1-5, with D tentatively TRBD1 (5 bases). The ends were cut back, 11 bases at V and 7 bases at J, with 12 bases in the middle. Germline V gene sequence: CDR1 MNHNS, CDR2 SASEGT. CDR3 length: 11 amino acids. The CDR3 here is CAAGYGQPQHF. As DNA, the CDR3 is TGTGCCGCAGGGTATGGGCAGCCCCAGCATTTT.